A single sample gave rise to the 6 T cell receptor beta chains below, sequenced in a study of blood T cell repertoires in COVID-19. TCRdb's copy holds only in-frame clones and misses some; the assay was immunoSEQ multiplex PCR. Of tens of thousands of clones detected, more than 80% appear once; the ten largest clones hold approximately 40%. Sequencing used peripheral blood. Receptor source: a woman at least 80 years old with acute or convalescent COVID-19.

The chain is built from TRBV7-2 and TRBJ2-1; TRBD2 aligns across 11 bases. This CDR3 is built from 16 residues. V shed 0 bases, J shed 4 bases, and the junction held 2 bases outside the gene matches. CDR1 is SGHTA and CDR2 is FQGNSA in the germline V gene. CDR3: CASSLAGTSGYNEQFF. The CDR3 DNA is TGTGCCAGCAGCTTAGCCGGGACTAGCGGATACAATGAGCAGTTCTTC.

The rearrangement joins TRBV5-1 to TRBJ2-7, with a tentative D call TRBD1 (5 bases). Between the trimmed V and J ends, which lost 6 bases and 9 bases, there was a span of 19 bases. The CDR3 is 13 residues long. The germline V gene encodes CDR1 SGHRS and CDR2 YFSETQ. The DNA for the CDR3 is TGCGCCAGCATGGCAGGGAATTCCGTACTGCAGTACTTC. It codes for CASMAGNSVLQYF. The variable domain in full, completed from reference TRBV5-1 and TRBJ2-7, reads KAGVTQTPRYLIKTRGQQVTLSCSPISGHRSVSWYQQTPGQGLQFLFEYFSETQRNKGNFPGRFSGRQFSNSRSEMNVSTLELGDSALYLCASMAGNSVLQYFGPGTRLTVT.

CDR3: CASSPHGAARDQPQHF. DNA of the CDR3: TGTGCCAGCAGTCCTCATGGGGCGGCTAGAGATCAGCCCCAGCATTTT. The chain uses TRBV6-6 and TRBJ1-5; tentatively, D is TRBD1 (5 bases). Germline V CDR1 and CDR2: MNHNY, SVGAGI (reference sequence). The length of the CDR3 is 16 residues. V lost 5 bases to trimming and J lost 5 bases, with 19 bases between them.

CDR3 nucleotide sequence: TGCGCCAGCAGTAAAGCTGTCGGTAATGAAAAACTGTTTTTT. This sequence encodes CASSKAVGNEKLFF. This chain connects TRBV4-1 to TRBJ1-4; no firm D call. V was pared by 6 bases and J by 4 bases, with 12 bases between. Looked up from germline, CDR1 is MGHRA and CDR2 is YSYEKL. This CDR3 spans 14 amino acids.

This chain connects TRBV19 to TRBJ2-4; 13 nucleotides agree with TRBD2. Germline V CDR1 and CDR2: LNHDA, SQIVND (reference sequence). V gave up 5 bases and J gave up 3 bases; unmatched junction bases: 13. This CDR3 is built from 19 residues. In DNA form, the CDR3 reads TGTGCCAGTAGTTCCCGGACTAGCGGGAGTGATGCAGTCAAAAACATTCAGTACTTC. Its protein is CASSSRTSGSDAVKNIQYF.

The V call is TRBV14, the J call TRBJ1-4; D is unclear. Trimming stripped 2 bases from V and 9 bases from J, with 7 bases between. Germline CDR1 reads SGHDN; CDR2 reads FVKESK. The CDR3 sequence is 12 residues long. The CDR3 DNA follows: TGTGCCAGCAGCCAATGGAGTCAAAAACTGTTTTTT. Amino acids: CASSQWSQKLFF.